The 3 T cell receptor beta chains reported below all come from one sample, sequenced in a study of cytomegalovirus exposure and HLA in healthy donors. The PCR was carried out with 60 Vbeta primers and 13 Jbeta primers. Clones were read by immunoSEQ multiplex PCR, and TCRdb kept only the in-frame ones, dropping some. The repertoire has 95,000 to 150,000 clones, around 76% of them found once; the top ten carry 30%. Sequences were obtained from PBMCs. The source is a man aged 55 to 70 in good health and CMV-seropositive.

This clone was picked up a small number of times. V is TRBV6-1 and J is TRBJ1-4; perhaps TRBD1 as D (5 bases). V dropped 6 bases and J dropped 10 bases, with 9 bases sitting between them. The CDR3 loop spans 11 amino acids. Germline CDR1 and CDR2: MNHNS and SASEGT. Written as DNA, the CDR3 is TGTGCCAGCAGGACAGAGATAAAACTGTTTTTT. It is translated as CASRTEIKLFF.

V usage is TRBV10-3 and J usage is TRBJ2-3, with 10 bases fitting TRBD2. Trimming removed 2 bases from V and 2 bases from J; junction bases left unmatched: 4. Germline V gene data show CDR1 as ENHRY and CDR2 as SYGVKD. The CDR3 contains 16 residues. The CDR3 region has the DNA TGTGCCATCAGTGAGGTAGCGGGAGGAACCACAGATACGCAGTATTTT. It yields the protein CAISEVAGGTTDTQYF.

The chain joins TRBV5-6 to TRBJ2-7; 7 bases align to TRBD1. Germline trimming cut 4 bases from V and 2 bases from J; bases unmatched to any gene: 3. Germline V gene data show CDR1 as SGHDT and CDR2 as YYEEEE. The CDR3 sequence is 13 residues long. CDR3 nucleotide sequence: TGTGCCAGCAGCATCGGACAGGCCTACGAGCAGTACTTC. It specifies CASSIGQAYEQYF.